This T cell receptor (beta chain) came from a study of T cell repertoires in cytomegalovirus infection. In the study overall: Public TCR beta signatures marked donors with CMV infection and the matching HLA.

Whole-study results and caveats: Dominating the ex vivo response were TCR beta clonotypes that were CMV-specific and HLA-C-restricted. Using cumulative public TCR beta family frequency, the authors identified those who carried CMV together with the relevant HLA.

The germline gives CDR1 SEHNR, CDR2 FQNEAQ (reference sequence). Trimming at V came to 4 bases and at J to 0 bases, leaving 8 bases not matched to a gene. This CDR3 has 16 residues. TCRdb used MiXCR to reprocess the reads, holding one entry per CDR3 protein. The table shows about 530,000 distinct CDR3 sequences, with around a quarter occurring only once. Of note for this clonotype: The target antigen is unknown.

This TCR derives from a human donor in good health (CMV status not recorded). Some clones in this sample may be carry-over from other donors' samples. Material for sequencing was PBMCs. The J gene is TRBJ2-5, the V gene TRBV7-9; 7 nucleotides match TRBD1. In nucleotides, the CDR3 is TGTGCCAGCAGCTGGACTTTTGGGACAGACCAAGAGACCCAGTACTTC. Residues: CASSWTFGTDQETQYF.